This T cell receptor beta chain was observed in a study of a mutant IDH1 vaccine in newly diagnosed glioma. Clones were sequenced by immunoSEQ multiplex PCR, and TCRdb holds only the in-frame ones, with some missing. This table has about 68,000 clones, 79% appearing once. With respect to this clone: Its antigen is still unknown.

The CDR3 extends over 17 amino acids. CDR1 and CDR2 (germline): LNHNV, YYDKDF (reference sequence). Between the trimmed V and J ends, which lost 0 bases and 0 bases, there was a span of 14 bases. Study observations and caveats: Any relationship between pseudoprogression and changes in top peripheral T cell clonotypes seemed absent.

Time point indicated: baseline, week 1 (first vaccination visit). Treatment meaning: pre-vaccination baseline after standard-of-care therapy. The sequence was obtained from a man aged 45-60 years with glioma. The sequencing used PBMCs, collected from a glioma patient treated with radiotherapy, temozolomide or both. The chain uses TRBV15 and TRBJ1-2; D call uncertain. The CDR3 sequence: CATSRDYQTVANYGYTF. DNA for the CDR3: TGTGCCACCAGCAGAGATTATCAGACGGTAGCTAACTATGGCTACACCTTC.